This T cell receptor (beta chain) was retrieved from a study of a mutant IDH1 vaccine in newly diagnosed glioma. Across the study: V12 fell at week 35 and V13, the study end, at week 47. The study, taken as a whole, reports: Patients showed vaccine-induced immune responses at a rate of more than 80%.

Sequenced by immunoSEQ multiplex PCR; TCRdb stores in-frame clones only, minus some. The sample consists of over 50,000 clones, approximately 80% of them appearing once. With V trimmed by 3 bases and J by 4 bases, 10 bases remained unmatched. This CDR3 region has 16 residues. Germline V CDR1 and CDR2: SGHVS, FQNEAQ. The sample's time point: week 47, end of study. A 20-mer mutant IDH1 peptide at 300 ug was injected subcutaneously with topical imiquimod. Worth noting for this clone: No antigen is known for it.

This clonotype was obtained from a woman aged 40 to 50 with glioma. Some clones in this sample may be carry-over from other donors' samples. The sequences come from PBMCs, collected from a glioma patient whose treatment included an IDH1 peptide vaccine. The V and J genes are TRBV7-8 and TRBJ2-7; 9 nucleotides align to TRBD1. DNA of the CDR3: TGTGCCAGCAGCTTCCAGCTAGGACAGGGGTTGTACGAGCAGTACTTC. Translated: CASSFQLGQGLYEQYF.